What follows are 16 T cell receptor beta chains derived from one specimen sequenced in a study of cytomegalovirus exposure and HLA in healthy donors. Primers for the PCR totalled 60 Vbeta and 13 Jbeta. TCRdb keeps only in-frame clones here, not all; method: immunoSEQ multiplex PCR. The table lists roughly 130,000 clones, roughly 74% of them singletons. The sequenced sample was PBMCs. These receptors all stem from a woman between 50 and 59 years old in good health and CMV-seropositive.

The chain couples TRBV5-3 to TRBJ2-7; 7 bases align to TRBD2. TRBV5-3 belongs to the ORF category, with a function that is uncertain. There are 14 residues in the CDR3. J gave up 4 bases and V 10 bases, and 14 bases lay outside the gene matches. The CDR3 bases are TGTGCCTTGGGCGGGGGTTCCTGGAGGTACGAGCAGTACTTC. Its protein is CALGGGSWRYEQYF.

This chain connects TRBV7-9 to TRBJ2-7; 8 nucleotides agree with TRBD2. The CDR3 covers 16 residues. Losses at the gene ends were 4 bases for V and 7 bases for J; bases not matched to a gene: 15. From germline, CDR1 is SEHNR and CDR2 FQNEAQ (reference sequence). The CDR3 sequence: CASSSEERLATREQYF. CDR3 sequence (DNA): TGTGCCAGCAGCTCCGAAGAGAGACTAGCGACGAGGGAGCAGTACTTC. The whole variable domain, filled in from reference TRBV7-9 and TRBJ2-7, reads DTGVSQNPRHKITKRGQNVTFRCDPISEHNRLYWYRQTLGQGPEFLTYFQNEAQLEKSRLLSDRFSAERPKGSFSTLEIQRTEQGDSAMYLCASSSEERLATREQYFGPGTRLTVT.

The chain couples TRBV15 to TRBJ2-1; a weak D match, TRBD1 (5 bases). This CDR3 is built from 18 residues. Germline CDR1 LNHNV, CDR2 YYDKDF (reference sequence). Deletions cut 0 bases from V and 4 bases from J, with 19 bases between. The CDR3 loop reads CATSRDQVGLPWYNEQFF. Written as DNA, the CDR3 is TGTGCCACCAGCAGAGATCAGGTGGGGCTACCCTGGTACAATGAGCAGTTCTTC.

The genes are TRBV18 and TRBJ2-3; TRBD1 matches at 7 bases. CDR3 size: 15 residues. Germline assignment: CDR1 KGHSH and CDR2 LQKENI. The V gene end was trimmed by 2 bases and the J gene end by 2 bases; junction bases not matched to a gene: 4. The CDR3 nucleotides read TGTGCCAGCTCACCAACAGGGGCTTACACAGATACGCAGTATTTT. As protein: CASSPTGAYTDTQYF.

The CDR3 DNA is TGTGCCAGCAGTTCCGGCCGGGTCCAAGGTCCCTATGGCTACACCTTC. It yields the protein CASSSGRVQGPYGYTF. The V and J genes are TRBV28 and TRBJ1-2; no definite D call. This CDR3 is 16 amino acids long. Deletions cut 4 bases from V and 4 bases from J, with 19 bases between. Germline CDR1 is MDHEN and CDR2 is SYDVKM.

This rearrangement joins TRBV7-6 to TRBJ2-5, with 8 bases matching TRBD2. V dropped 3 bases and J dropped 1; count of bases not matched to a gene: 10. Looked up from germline, CDR1 is SGHVS and CDR2 is FNYEAQ. This CDR3 has 17 amino acids. The CDR3: CASSFLPPGGVQETQYF. CDR3 sequence (DNA): TGTGCCAGCAGCTTTCTCCCGCCGGGGGGGGTCCAAGAGACCCAGTACTTC.

The gene calls are TRBV4-2 and TRBJ1-4; D uncertain. CDR3 length equals 16 residues. Trimming removed 4 bases at V and 4 bases at J, with 16 bases between. The germline CDR1 and CDR2 sequences are LGHNA and YNFKEQ. The CDR3 DNA sequence: TGTGCCAGCAGCCCTCGCCTAGATCGGAGTAATGAAAAACTGTTTTTT. Its protein product is CASSPRLDRSNEKLFF.

In this sample, this clone turned up a few times. This chain joins TRBV6-1 and TRBJ1-1; D is unresolved. V lost 4 bases to trimming and J lost 4 bases, with 13 bases between them. Germline V gives CDR1 MNHNS, CDR2 SASEGT. The CDR3 covers 14 residues. This chain's CDR3 is CASSAVIPSTEAFF. As DNA, the CDR3 is TGTGCCAGCAGTGCGGTAATCCCTTCCACTGAAGCTTTCTTT.

This rearrangement joins TRBV5-6 to TRBJ1-6, with D perhaps TRBD1 (5 bases). Deletions cut 4 bases from V and 7 bases from J, with 18 bases between. Germline loops: CDR1 SGHDT, CDR2 YYEEEE. The CDR3 sequence is 16 residues long. The CDR3 nucleotides are TGTGCCAGCAGCCCAACAGGCCCCTTCCTCAATTCACCCCTCCACTTT. It codes for CASSPTGPFLNSPLHF. Looking up the rest from reference TRBV5-6 and TRBJ1-6 gives the full variable domain: DAGVTQSPTHLIKTRGQQVTLRCSPKSGHDTVSWYQQALGQGPQFIFQYYEEEERQRGNFPDRFSGHQFPNYSSELNVNALLLGDSALYLCASSPTGPFLNSPLHFGNGTRLTVT.

This clone turned up a few times. V and J are TRBV9 and TRBJ1-3; no definite D call. The CDR3 runs to 12 residues. V lost 0 bases, J lost 7 bases, and 5 bases lay in between. Germline V gives CDR1 SGDLS, CDR2 YYNGEE. The CDR3 is CASSVGGNTIYF. The CDR3, as DNA: TGTGCCAGCAGCGTAGGTGGCAACACCATATATTTT.

This rearrangement joins TRBV2 to TRBJ2-3; D might be TRBD2 (6 bases). V lost 5 bases and J lost 2, with 14 bases in between. The CDR3 extends over 15 amino acids. Germline CDR1 is SNHLY and CDR2 is FYNNEI. The CDR3 bases are TGTGCCAGCAGTCCCAGAGCGGGCCCCACAGATACGCAGTATTTT. The encoded protein is CASSPRAGPTDTQYF.

This chain uses TRBV12-5 with TRBJ2-3; 15 bases are a match to TRBD2. The CDR3 sequence is 18 residues long. Germline CDR1 LGHNT, CDR2 FRNRAP. The ends lost 0 bases at V and 5 bases at J; junction bases unmatched: 6. CDR3 nucleotide sequence: TGTGCTAGTGGTTTGGTAAGGACTAGCGGGGGGGAAGTAGATACGCAGTATTTT. Amino acid sequence: CASGLVRTSGGEVDTQYF.

The chain joins TRBV4-2 to TRBJ1-2; D unclear. The length of the CDR3 is 12 residues. Germline V gives CDR1 LGHNA, CDR2 YNFKEQ. Trimming shortened V by 2 bases and J by 4 bases, and 5 bases separated the two germline ends. CDR3 coding DNA: TGTGCCAGCAGCCAAACAGCCTATGGCTACACCTTC. Translating it yields CASSQTAYGYTF.

V gene TRBV4-3 combines with J gene TRBJ2-3, with 7 bases fitting TRBD2. J lost 6 bases, V lost 1 base, and 4 bases had no gene match. The V gene's germline CDR1 is LGHNA and CDR2 YSLEER. The CDR3 is made up of 14 amino acids. The CDR3 DNA reads as TGCGCCAGCAGCCAAGTCGGTAGCGGGGATACGCAGTATTTT. This translates into CASSQVGSGDTQYF.

This clone appeared a few times. J is TRBJ1-4 and V is TRBV6-6; 9 nucleotides agree with TRBD1. The V gene end was trimmed by 7 bases and the J gene end by 8 bases; junction bases not matched to a gene: 14. The germline gives CDR1 MNHNY, CDR2 SVGAGI (reference sequence). The CDR3 sequence is 16 residues long. DNA for the CDR3: TGTGCCAGCACCGGGACAGGGATGGGGGAGGTAGAAAAACTGTTTTTT. Amino acid sequence: CASTGTGMGEVEKLFF.

As DNA, the CDR3 is TGTGCCAGCAGCTTACGTCTCGGACTCTCAACCCTAGATACGCAGTATTTT. Encoded protein: CASSLRLGLSTLDTQYF. The V call is TRBV7-9, the J call TRBJ2-3; D perhaps matches TRBD2 (5 bases). Germline CDR1 SEHNR, CDR2 FQNEAQ (reference sequence). The V end was cut by 2 bases, the J end by 5 bases, with 20 bases between. This CDR3 region has 17 residues.